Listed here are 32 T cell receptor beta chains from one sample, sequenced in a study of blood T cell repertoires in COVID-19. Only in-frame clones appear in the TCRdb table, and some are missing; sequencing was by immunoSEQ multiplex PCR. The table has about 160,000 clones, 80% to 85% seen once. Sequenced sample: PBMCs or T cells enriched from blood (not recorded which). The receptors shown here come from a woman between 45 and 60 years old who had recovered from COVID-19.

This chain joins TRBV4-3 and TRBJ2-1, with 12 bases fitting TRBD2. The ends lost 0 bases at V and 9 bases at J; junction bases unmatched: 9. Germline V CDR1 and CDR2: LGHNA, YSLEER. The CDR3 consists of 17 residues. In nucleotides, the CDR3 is TGCGCCAGCAGCCAAGATCACCTAGCGGGAGGGCGGGTTGAGCAGTTCTTC. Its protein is CASSQDHLAGGRVEQFF.

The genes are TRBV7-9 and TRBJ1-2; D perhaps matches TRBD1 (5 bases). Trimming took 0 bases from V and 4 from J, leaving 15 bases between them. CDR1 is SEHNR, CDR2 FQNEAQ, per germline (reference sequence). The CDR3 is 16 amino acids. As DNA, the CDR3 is TGTGCCAGCAGCTTAGCAAGGAGGGGTTTAAGCTATGGCTACACCTTC. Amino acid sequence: CASSLARRGLSYGYTF. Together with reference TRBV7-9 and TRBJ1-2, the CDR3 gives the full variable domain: DTGVSQNPRHKITKRGQNVTFRCDPISEHNRLYWYRQTLGQGPEFLTYFQNEAQLEKSRLLSDRFSAERPKGSFSTLEIQRTEQGDSAMYLCASSLARRGLSYGYTFGSGTRLTVV.

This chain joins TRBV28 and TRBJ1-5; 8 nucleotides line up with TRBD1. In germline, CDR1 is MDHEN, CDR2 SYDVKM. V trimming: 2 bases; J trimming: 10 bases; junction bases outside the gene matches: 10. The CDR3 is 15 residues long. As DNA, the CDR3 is TGTGCCAGCAGTTTAGGTGGACAGGGTGTTGAACCCCAGCATTTT. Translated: CASSLGGQGVEPQHF. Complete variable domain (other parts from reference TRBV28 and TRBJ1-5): DVKVTQSSRYLVKRTGEKVFLECVQDMDHENMFWYRQDPGLGLRLIYFSYDVKMKEKGDIPEGYSVSREKKERFSLILESASTNQTSMYLCASSLGGQGVEPQHFGDGTRLSIL.

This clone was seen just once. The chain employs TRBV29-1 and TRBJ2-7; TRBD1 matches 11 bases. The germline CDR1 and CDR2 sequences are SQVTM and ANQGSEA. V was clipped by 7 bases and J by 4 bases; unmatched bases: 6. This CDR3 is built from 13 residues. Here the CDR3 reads CSGRDRGGYEQYF. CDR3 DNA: TGCAGCGGGAGGGACAGGGGGGGATACGAGCAGTACTTC.

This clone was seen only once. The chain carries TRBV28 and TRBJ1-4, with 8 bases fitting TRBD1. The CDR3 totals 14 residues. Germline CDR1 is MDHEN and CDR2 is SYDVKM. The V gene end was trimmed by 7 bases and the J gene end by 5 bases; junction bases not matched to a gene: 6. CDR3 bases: TGTGCCAGCAACCTAAGACAGGGGAATGAAAAACTGTTTTTT. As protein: CASNLRQGNEKLFF.

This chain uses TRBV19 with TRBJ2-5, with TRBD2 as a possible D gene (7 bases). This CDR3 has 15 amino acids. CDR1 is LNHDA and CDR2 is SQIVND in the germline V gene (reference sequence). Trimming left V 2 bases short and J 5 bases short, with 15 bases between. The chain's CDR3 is CASSIRGGAKETQYF. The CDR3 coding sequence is TGTGCCAGTAGTATAAGAGGGGGGGCGAAGGAGACCCAGTACTTC.

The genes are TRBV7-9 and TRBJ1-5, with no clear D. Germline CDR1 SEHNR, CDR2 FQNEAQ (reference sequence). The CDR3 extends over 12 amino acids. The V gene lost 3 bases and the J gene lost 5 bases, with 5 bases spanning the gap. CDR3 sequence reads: CASSFDYQPQHF. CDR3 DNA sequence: TGTGCCAGCAGCTTTGACTATCAGCCCCAGCATTTT.

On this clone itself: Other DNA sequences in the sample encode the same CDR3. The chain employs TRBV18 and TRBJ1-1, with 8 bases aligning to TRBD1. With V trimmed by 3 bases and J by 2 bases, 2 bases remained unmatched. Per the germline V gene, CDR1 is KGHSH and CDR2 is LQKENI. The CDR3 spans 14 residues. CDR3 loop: CASSPGQGNTEAFF. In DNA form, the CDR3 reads TGTGCCAGCTCACCTGGACAGGGAAACACTGAAGCTTTCTTT.

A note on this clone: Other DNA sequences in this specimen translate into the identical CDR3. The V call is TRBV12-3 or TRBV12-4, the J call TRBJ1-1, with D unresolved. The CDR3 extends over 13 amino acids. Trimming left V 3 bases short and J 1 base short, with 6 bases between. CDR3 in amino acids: CASSLGGNTEAFF. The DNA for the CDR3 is TGTGCCAGCAGTTTGGGAGGGAACACTGAAGCTTTCTTT.

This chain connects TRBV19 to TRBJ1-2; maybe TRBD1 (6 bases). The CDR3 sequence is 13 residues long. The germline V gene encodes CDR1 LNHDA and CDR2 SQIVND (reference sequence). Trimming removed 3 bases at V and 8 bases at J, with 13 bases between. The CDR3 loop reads CASSITGTGGYTF. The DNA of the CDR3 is TGTGCCAGTAGTATTACAGGGACCGGGGGCTACACCTTC.

CDR3 in DNA: TGTGCTAGTGGTTTGGTCCCAGGGAAAGCTTTCTTT. As protein: CASGLVPGKAFF. The chain recombines TRBV12-5 with TRBJ1-1, with a tentative D call TRBD1 (5 bases). Trimming cost V 0 bases and J 9 bases, with 8 bases left between them. CDR3 length equals 12 residues. CDR1 LGHNT and CDR2 FRNRAP come from the germline V gene.

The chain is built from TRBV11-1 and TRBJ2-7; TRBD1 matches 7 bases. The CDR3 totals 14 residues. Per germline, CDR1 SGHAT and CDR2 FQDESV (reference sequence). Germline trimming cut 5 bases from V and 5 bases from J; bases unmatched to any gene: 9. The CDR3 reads CASSVRQGPHEQYF. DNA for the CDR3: TGTGCCAGCAGCGTTCGACAGGGTCCCCACGAGCAGTACTTC.

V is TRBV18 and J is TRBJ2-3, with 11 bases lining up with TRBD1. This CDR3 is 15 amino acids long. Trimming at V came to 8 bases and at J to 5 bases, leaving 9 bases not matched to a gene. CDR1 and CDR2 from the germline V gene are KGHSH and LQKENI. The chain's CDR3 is CASRTAGQGVDTQYF. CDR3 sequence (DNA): TGTGCCAGCCGCACCGCGGGACAGGGGGTAGATACGCAGTATTTT.

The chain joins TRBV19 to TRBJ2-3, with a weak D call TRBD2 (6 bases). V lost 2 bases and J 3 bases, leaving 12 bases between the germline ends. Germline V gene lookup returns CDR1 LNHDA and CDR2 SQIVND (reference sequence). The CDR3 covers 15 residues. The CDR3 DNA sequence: TGTGCCAGTAGTATATGGCGGGACGTGACAGATACGCAGTATTTT. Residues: CASSIWRDVTDTQYF.

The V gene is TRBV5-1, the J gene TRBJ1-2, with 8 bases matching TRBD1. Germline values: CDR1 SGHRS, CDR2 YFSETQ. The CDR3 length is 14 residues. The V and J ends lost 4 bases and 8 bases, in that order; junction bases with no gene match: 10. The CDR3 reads CASSPRTGTSGYTF. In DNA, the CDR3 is TGCGCCAGCAGCCCTAGGACAGGGACGTCGGGCTACACCTTC.

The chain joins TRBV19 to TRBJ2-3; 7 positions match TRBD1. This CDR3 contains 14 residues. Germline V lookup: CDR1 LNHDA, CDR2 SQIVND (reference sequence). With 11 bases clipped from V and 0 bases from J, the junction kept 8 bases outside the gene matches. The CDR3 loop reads CAGLLTGSTDTQYF. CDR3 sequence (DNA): TGTGCCGGTCTACTGACAGGGAGCACAGATACGCAGTATTTT. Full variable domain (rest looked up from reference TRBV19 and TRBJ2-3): DGGITQSPKYLFRKEGQNVTLSCEQNLNHDAMYWYRQDPGQGLRLIYYSQIVNDFQKGDIAEGYSVSREKKESFPLTVTSAQKNPTAFYLCAGLLTGSTDTQYFGPGTRLTVL.

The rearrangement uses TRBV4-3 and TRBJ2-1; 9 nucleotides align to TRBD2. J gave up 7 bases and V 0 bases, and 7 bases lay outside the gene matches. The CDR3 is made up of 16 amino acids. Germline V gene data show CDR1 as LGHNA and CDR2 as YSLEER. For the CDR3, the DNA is TGCGCCAGCAGCCAAGAGGCGGGAGGGTTTTCTAATGAGCAGTTCTTC. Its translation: CASSQEAGGFSNEQFF.

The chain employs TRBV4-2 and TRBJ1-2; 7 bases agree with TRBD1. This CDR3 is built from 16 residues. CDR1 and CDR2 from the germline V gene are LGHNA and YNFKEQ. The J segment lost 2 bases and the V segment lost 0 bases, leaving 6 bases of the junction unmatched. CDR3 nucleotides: TGTGCCAGCAGCCAAGATCCGGGACAGCGGAACTATGGCTACACCTTC. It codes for CASSQDPGQRNYGYTF.

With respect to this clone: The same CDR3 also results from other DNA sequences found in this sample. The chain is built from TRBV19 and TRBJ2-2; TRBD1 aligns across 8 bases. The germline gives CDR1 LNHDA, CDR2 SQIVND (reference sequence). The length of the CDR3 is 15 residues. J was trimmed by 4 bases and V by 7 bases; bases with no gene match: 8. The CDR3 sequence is CASKAGTGPTGELFF. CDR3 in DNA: TGTGCCAGTAAGGCTGGGACAGGACCCACCGGGGAGCTGTTTTTT.

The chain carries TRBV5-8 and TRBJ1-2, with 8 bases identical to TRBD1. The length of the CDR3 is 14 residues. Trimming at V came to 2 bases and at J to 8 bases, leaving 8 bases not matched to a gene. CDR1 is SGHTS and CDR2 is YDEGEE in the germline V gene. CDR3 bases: TGTGCCAGCAGCTTCGACAGGGGAATCGGGGGCTACACCTTC. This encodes CASSFDRGIGGYTF.

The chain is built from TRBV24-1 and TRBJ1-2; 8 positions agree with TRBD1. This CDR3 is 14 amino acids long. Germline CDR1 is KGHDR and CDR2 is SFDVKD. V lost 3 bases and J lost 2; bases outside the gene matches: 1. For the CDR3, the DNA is TGTGCCACCAGTGATGGGGACAGGAACTATGGCTACACCTTC. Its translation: CATSDGDRNYGYTF.

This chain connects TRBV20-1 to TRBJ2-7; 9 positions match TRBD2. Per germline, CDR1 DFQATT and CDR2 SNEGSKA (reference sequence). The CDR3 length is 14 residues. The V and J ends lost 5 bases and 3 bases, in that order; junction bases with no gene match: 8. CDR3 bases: TGCAGTGCTCGTGCCGGGACTAGCCTCTACGAGCAGTACTTC. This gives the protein CSARAGTSLYEQYF.

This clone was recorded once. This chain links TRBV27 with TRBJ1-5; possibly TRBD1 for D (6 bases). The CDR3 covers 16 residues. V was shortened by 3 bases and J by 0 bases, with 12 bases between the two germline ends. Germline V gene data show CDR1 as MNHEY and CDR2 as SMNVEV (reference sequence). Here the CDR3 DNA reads TGTGCCAGCAGTTTGCATTCAGGGGTTAGCAATCAGCCCCAGCATTTT. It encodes CASSLHSGVSNQPQHF.

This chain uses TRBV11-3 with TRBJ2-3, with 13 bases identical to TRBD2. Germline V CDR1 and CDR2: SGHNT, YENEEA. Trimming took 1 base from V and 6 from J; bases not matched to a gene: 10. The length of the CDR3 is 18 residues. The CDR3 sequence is CASSLGPGLAGRMDTQYF. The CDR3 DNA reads TGTGCCAGCAGCTTAGGTCCGGGACTAGCGGGGCGCATGGATACGCAGTATTTT.

CDR3 nucleotide sequence: TGTGCCAGCAGCTTAATAGCGGATACTGAAGCTTTCTTT. This encodes CASSLIADTEAFF. The chain carries TRBV7-6 and TRBJ1-1; D gene uncertain. Germline V gives CDR1 SGHVS, CDR2 FNYEAQ. CDR3 length: 13 residues. Trimming pared 2 bases from V and 5 bases from J, leaving 9 bases between. Full variable domain (rest looked up from reference TRBV7-6 and TRBJ1-1): GAGVSQSPRYKVTKRGQDVALRCDPISGHVSLYWYRQALGQGPEFLTYFNYEAQQDKSGLPNDRFSAERPEGSISTLTIQRTEQRDSAMYRCASSLIADTEAFFGQGTRLTVV.

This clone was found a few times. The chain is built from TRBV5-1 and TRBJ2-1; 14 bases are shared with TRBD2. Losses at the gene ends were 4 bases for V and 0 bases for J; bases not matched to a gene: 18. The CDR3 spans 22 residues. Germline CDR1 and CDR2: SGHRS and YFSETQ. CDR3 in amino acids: CASSIPGTRLAGGSSSYNEQFF. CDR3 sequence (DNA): TGCGCCAGCAGCATCCCCGGGACACGACTAGCGGGAGGGTCGAGCTCCTACAATGAGCAGTTCTTC.

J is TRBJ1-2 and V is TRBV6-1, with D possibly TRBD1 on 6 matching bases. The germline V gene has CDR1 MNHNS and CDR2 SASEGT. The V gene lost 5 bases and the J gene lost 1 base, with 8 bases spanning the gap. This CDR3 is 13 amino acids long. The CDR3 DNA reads TGTGCCAGCAGTTCACAGGGTAACTATGGCTACACCTTC. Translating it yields CASSSQGNYGYTF.

In nucleotides, the CDR3 is TGTGCCAGCAGTTCGTTACAGGGAATGGTGGACTATGGCTACACCTTC. Amino acid sequence: CASSSLQGMVDYGYTF. This rearrangement joins TRBV28 to TRBJ1-2; D is perhaps TRBD1 (6 bases). Looked up from germline, CDR1 is MDHEN and CDR2 is SYDVKM. V lost 4 bases and J 3 bases, leaving 18 bases between the germline ends. The CDR3 totals 16 residues.

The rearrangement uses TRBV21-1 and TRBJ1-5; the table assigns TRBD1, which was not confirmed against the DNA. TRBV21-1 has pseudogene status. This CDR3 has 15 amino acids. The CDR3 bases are TGTGCCAGCAGCAAAGGTGACAGGGAGTATCAGCCCCAGCATTTT. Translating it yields CASSKGDREYQPQHF.

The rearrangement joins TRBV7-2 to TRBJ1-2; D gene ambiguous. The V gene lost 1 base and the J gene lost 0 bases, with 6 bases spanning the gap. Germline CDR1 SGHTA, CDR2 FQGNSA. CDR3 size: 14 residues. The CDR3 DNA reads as TGTGCCAGCAGCTTAGATGGAGCTAACTATGGCTACACCTTC. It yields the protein CASSLDGANYGYTF.

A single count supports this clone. CDR3: CASSFQSGINTGELFF. DNA for the CDR3: TGTGCCAGCAGCTTTCAGAGCGGGATCAACACCGGGGAGCTGTTTTTT. V and J are TRBV7-2 and TRBJ2-2, with TRBD2 matching over 7 bases. The trim removed 3 bases at V and 2 bases at J, leaving 6 bases unmatched. The CDR3 is 16 amino acids. Germline CDR1 SGHTA, CDR2 FQGNSA.

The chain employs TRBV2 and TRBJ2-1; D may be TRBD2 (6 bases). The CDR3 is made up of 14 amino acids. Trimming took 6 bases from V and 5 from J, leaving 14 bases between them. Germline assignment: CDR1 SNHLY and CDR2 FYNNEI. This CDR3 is CASSWGLDDNEQFF. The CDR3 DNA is TGTGCCAGCAGCTGGGGACTGGATGACAATGAGCAGTTCTTC.